The 19 T cell receptor beta chains below come from one sample, sequenced in a study of T cells in Graves' hyperthyroidism and ophthalmopathy. Amplified TCR beta CDR3 regions came from RNA transcripts. First-round RT-PCR targeting the TCR CDR3 was performed with the HTBI primer set. TCRdb reprocessed the multiplex PCR reads with MiXCR, giving one entry per CDR3 protein. The table has approximately 600,000 distinct CDR3 sequences, around 21% seen once. Sequencing was carried out using blood. These receptors all come from a man aged 25 to 40 with Graves' ophthalmopathy.

In its sample, this clonotype was seen once. The CDR3 bases are TGTGCCAGCAGCTTGTGGTCAGGGGTGGATCAGCCCCAGCATTTT. The encoded protein is CASSLWSGVDQPQHF. The chain links TRBV5-8 to TRBJ1-5, with D tentatively TRBD1 (6 bases). V was cut by 1 base and J by 5 bases, with 13 bases left in between. Germline CDR1 is SGHTS and CDR2 is YDEGEE. This CDR3 region has 15 residues.

The V gene is TRBV24-1, the J gene TRBJ2-7; 11 bases line up with TRBD2. V lost 1 base and J lost 7; bases outside the gene matches: 5. CDR3 length equals 15 residues. Germline CDR1 is KGHDR and CDR2 is SFDVKD. CDR3 region: CATSDFTSGSGEQYF. CDR3 coding DNA: TGTGCCACCAGTGATTTCACTAGCGGGAGTGGTGAGCAGTACTTC.

In the case of this clonotype: One end of the junction varies from germline; a read error may be responsible. The rearrangement joins TRBV18 to TRBJ2-7, with D perhaps being TRBD1 or TRBD2 (6 bases each). Germline V lookup: CDR1 KGHSH, CDR2 LQKENI. The CDR3 runs 14 residues. CDR3 sequence (DNA): TGTGCCAACTCACGAGGGGGGAGTACCTACGAGCAGTACTTC. Encoded protein: CANSRGGSTYEQYF.

This clonotype was observed many times. This chain connects TRBV28 to TRBJ1-2; possibly TRBD1 for D (5 bases). Between the trimmed V and J ends, which lost 8 bases and 4 bases, there was a span of 8 bases. Germline V lookup: CDR1 MDHEN, CDR2 SYDVKM. The CDR3 runs to 11 residues. In nucleotides, the CDR3 is TGTGCCAGCCGGGACGGCTATGGCTACACCTTC. Its protein product is CASRDGYGYTF.

The chain is built from TRBV5-4 and TRBJ2-2; D might be TRBD1 (6 bases). The CDR3 extends over 15 amino acids. Germline V gives CDR1 SGHNT, CDR2 YYREEE (reference sequence). The V end was cut by 4 bases, the J end by 6 bases, with 16 bases between. The chain's CDR3 is CASSPKDRSPGELFF. The DNA of the CDR3 is TGTGCCAGCAGCCCGAAGGACAGATCCCCCGGGGAGCTGTTTTTT. Combining the CDR3 with reference TRBV5-4 and TRBJ2-2 gives the whole variable domain ETGVTQSPTHLIKTRGQQVTLRCSSQSGHNTVSWYQQALGQGPQFIFQYYREEENGRGNFPPRFSGLQFPNYSSELNVNALELDDSALYLCASSPKDRSPGELFFGEGSRLTVL.

CDR3 DNA: TGTGCCAGCAGTTACTCGAGTGGGCTAAACACCATATATTTT. It specifies CASSYSSGLNTIYF. V gene TRBV6-2 or TRBV6-3 combines with J gene TRBJ1-3; D call uncertain. Looked up from germline, CDR1 is MNHEY and CDR2 is SVGEGT. The CDR3 sequence is 14 residues long. V was trimmed by 0 bases and J by 6 bases, leaving 9 bases between them.

V usage is TRBV6-2 or TRBV6-3 and J usage is TRBJ1-4, with 8 bases lining up with TRBD1. The ends lost 5 bases at V and 8 bases at J; junction bases unmatched: 7. This CDR3 spans 14 amino acids. Germline CDR1 and CDR2: MNHEY and SVGEGT. CDR3 protein: CASSATGDNEKLFF. The DNA of the CDR3 is TGTGCCAGCAGTGCGACAGGGGACAACGAAAAACTGTTTTTT.

This clonotype was counted ten times or more. The rearrangement joins TRBV2 to TRBJ2-5; D possibly corresponds to TRBD1 (5 bases). Germline V gene lookup returns CDR1 SNHLY and CDR2 FYNNEI. V shed 6 bases and J shed 11 bases, with 16 bases lying between them. This CDR3 spans 12 amino acids. DNA of the CDR3: TGTGCCAGCAGCGGGCTGGGGCGAAGTCAGTACTTC. Encoded protein: CASSGLGRSQYF.

Notes on this clonotype: Likely a read error: the CDR3 ends without its conserved phenylalanine or tryptophan. The chain couples TRBV24-1 to TRBJ2-1; no firm D call. CDR1 KGHDR and CDR2 SFDVKD come from the germline V gene. CDR3 size: 15 residues. V was cut by 3 bases and J by 5 bases, with 13 bases left in between. CDR3 region: CATSDNRVPDNEQFS. The CDR3 DNA sequence: TGTGCCACCAGTGATAATAGGGTGCCGGACAATGAGCAGTTCTCC.

V and J are TRBV30 and TRBJ2-7; 10 nucleotides align to TRBD1. The germline V gene has CDR1 GTSNPN and CDR2 SVGIG (reference sequence). Trimming removed 0 bases from V and 5 bases from J; junction bases left unmatched: 7. The length of the CDR3 is 15 residues. The CDR3 nucleotides read TGTGCCTGGAGTGTAGGACAGGGGGTCTTAGACGAGCAGTACTTC. Its translation is CAWSVGQGVLDEQYF.

J is TRBJ2-2 and V is TRBV6-1, with D possibly matching TRBD1 (6 bases). CDR1 and CDR2 from the germline V gene are MNHNS and SASEGT. The V and J ends lost 5 bases and 12 bases respectively, with 22 bases between them. There are 15 residues in the CDR3. The CDR3 spells CASSNHQGKNGKLFF. The CDR3, as DNA: TGTGCCAGCAGTAATCATCAGGGGAAGAACGGCAAGCTGTTTTTT.

This clonotype has only a few counts. Here the CDR3 reads CASSGEWDTEAFF. The CDR3 DNA is TGTGCCAGTTCAGGGGAGTGGGACACTGAAGCTTTCTTT. The V gene is TRBV27, the J gene TRBJ1-1; the D gene is possibly TRBD1 (6 bases). This CDR3 has 13 residues. Germline V gives CDR1 MNHEY, CDR2 SMNVEV (reference sequence). Trimming left V 9 bases short and J 3 bases short, with 14 bases between.

The chain has TRBV28 and TRBJ2-3; the D gene is possibly TRBD1 (5 bases). Trimming removed 4 bases from V and 1 base from J, with 9 bases in between. This CDR3 has 14 amino acids. The germline V gene has CDR1 MDHEN and CDR2 SYDVKM. The CDR3 protein is CASSSARGTDTQYF. In DNA form, the CDR3 reads TGTGCCAGCAGTTCAGCCAGGGGCACAGATACGCAGTATTTT.

This chain connects TRBV7-9 to TRBJ1-2; TRBD1 is a possible D gene (5 bases). Germline V lookup: CDR1 SEHNR, CDR2 FQNEAQ (reference sequence). The V gene lost 5 bases and the J gene lost 4 bases, with 17 bases spanning the gap. CDR3 size: 15 residues. Here the CDR3 reads CASSPTGGAPYGYTF. CDR3 bases: TGTGCCAGCAGCCCGACGGGGGGAGCCCCCTATGGCTACACCTTC.

This clonotype was observed a handful of times. This chain joins TRBV7-2 and TRBJ2-1; 11 nucleotides line up with TRBD2. CDR3 length equals 18 residues. CDR1 and CDR2 (germline): SGHTA, FQGNSA. Trimming cost V 1 base and J 4 bases; bases outside gene matches: 9. The CDR3 coding sequence is TGTGCCAGCAGCTTAGTAGGGACTAGCGGAGGCCCTTACAATGAGCAGTTCTTC. Amino acids: CASSLVGTSGGPYNEQFF.

At least ten counts were recorded for this clonotype. The chain uses TRBV7-2 and TRBJ2-2; 7 bases are a match to TRBD1. The V gene end was trimmed by 6 bases and the J gene end by 3 bases; junction bases not matched to a gene: 16. The CDR3 covers 18 residues. CDR1 is SGHTA and CDR2 is FQGNSA in the germline V gene. CDR3 residues: CASSSHPSDRSYTGELFF. The CDR3 DNA sequence: TGTGCCAGCAGTTCCCACCCTTCGGACAGGTCATACACCGGGGAGCTGTTTTTT.

This clonotype appeared a few times. The J gene is TRBJ2-7, the V gene TRBV20-1, with D possibly TRBD2 on 6 matching bases. Germline V gives CDR1 DFQATT, CDR2 SNEGSKA (reference sequence). The V end lost 1 base, the J end lost 3 bases, and 13 bases lay between the germline ends. This CDR3 comprises 14 residues. CDR3: CSARGSGHVYEQYF. Here the CDR3 DNA reads TGCAGTGCTAGAGGTAGCGGACACGTCTACGAGCAGTACTTC.

This clonotype was picked up a small number of times. J is TRBJ2-1 and V is TRBV7-9, with 9 bases fitting TRBD2. The V gene end was trimmed by 4 bases and the J gene end by 4 bases; junction bases not matched to a gene: 8. Germline V gives CDR1 SEHNR, CDR2 FQNEAQ (reference sequence). This CDR3 spans 16 amino acids. CDR3: CASSSTREGAYNEQFF. Written as DNA, the CDR3 is TGTGCCAGCAGCTCGACGCGGGAGGGGGCTTACAATGAGCAGTTCTTC.

This sequence joins TRBV20-1 and TRBJ1-2; D uncertain. In germline, CDR1 is DFQATT, CDR2 SNEGSKA (reference sequence). V lost 3 bases and J 5 bases, leaving 13 bases between the germline ends. The length of the CDR3 is 13 residues. The chain's CDR3 is CSASGELGYGYTF. In DNA form, the CDR3 reads TGCAGTGCTAGTGGGGAACTGGGTTATGGCTACACCTTC.